This record looks at one TCR beta chain sequence and its context. The clone's antigen remains unknown. The input lacks base qualities; no much larger clone sits a single base away. From the cysteine through the phenylalanine, the CDR3 covers 14 amino acids. Just the 42-base CDR3 DNA is kept, in frame starting at base 1. V gives up 0 bases and J gives up 1 base, and the segment between their germline ends measures 6 bases. Reading the germline V gene (reference sequence) gives CDR1 LNHNV and CDR2 YYDKDF. This specimen comes from a study of yellow fever vaccine responses in identical twins listed by TCRdb under 2018. Background for the entire study: Focusing on identical twins, the study followed the T cell clones that responded to the vaccine, and did so with precision. The investigation overall reported the following: The T cell response to vaccination in identical twins was reported by the authors to appear partly convergent and partly personalized.

The library was made by RT-PCR. TCRdb names Illumina HiSeq 2500 as the instrument used. TCRdb reprocessed the public reads (quality trimming at Q25 with fastp, clone calling with MiXCR) and kept in-frame beta chains. Rows are unified per CDR3 protein, each entry keeping the most common DNA and genes. Present in this sample are about 14,000 distinct CDR3 sequences, 65% to 85% of which were seen just once. Over 0.6% of the sample is in the top ten clones. The material was T cells from blood (PBMCs), unsorted or a sorted subset (not recorded which), obtained before or after yellow fever vaccination (not recorded which). Recombination connected TRBV15 to TRBJ1-1, with the D gene not confidently named. The clonotype comes from a woman under 30 who received the yellow fever vaccine. Donor details come from another sample of the same person, matched by shared clones. DNA sequence: TGTGCCACCAGCAGAGATGGTCCGAACACTGAAGCTTTCTTT. It codes for CATSRDGPNTEAFF.